The entry below gives a single T cell receptor beta chain sequence along with its context. This specimen comes from a study of blood T cell repertoires in COVID-19. Study-level information: Collection of acute and convalescent COVID-19 samples took place in the United States, Italy and Spain. PBMCs, B-cell-depleted T cells, or T cells were the source of the cDNA or gDNA that made up the material.

Under the authors' procedure: Nucleated cell number was recorded as an estimate derived from reference gene primer amplification. TCRdb's table, derived via immunoSEQ multiplex PCR, lists solely in-frame clones and lacks some. V and J calls plus clone size are reproduced from that table; the DNA served to infer D and trimming. The sample has approximately 81,000 clones, roughly 82% seen once; the top ten hold approximately 7.3%. Specimen: peripheral blood. The receptor's source is a human donor in a cohort sampled during active COVID-19.

For the CDR3, the DNA is TGTGCCAGCAGGAGGGCAGACGAATACTATGGCTACACCTTC. It encodes CASRRADEYYGYTF. The rearrangement links TRBV2 to TRBJ1-2; D is uncertain. CDR3 size: 14 residues. V dropped 6 bases and J dropped 3 bases, with 14 bases sitting between them. Germline loops: CDR1 SNHLY, CDR2 FYNNEI.